This paragraph reports one T cell receptor (beta chain). Its antigen is not identified. The sample belongs to a study of cytomegalovirus exposure and HLA in healthy donors. Study summary: In a later analysis, the approximately 110 validation repertoires were reported to have used the same platform as the 550 to 850 first-cohort repertoires.

Here immunoSEQ multiplex PCR was the method, and the copy in TCRdb shows in-frame clones only, minus some. Of some 100,000 clones detected, around 85% appear once; the ten largest clones hold 4% to 5.5%. The CDR3 runs to 15 residues. Per germline, CDR1 SEHNR and CDR2 FQNEAQ (reference sequence). V was pared by 2 bases and J by 4 bases, with 7 bases of the junction left unmatched. Overall study findings and caveats: According to a later analysis, TCR clusters from the first cohort tended to co-occur in the 120 or so validation repertoires. It was approximately 150 TCR beta chains that were listed as cytomegalovirus-associated.

The donors were part of the validation cohort, which consisted of approximately 110 subjects and was separate from the first cohort of several hundred subjects. This receptor was obtained from a man aged 18 to 29 in good health and CMV-seropositive. This chain uses TRBV7-9 with TRBJ1-2; 7 bases agree with TRBD1. Material: PBMCs. In DNA form, the CDR3 reads TGTGCCAGCAGCTTACCCAGGGGGTCGGTCTATGGCTACACCTTC. Protein product: CASSLPRGSVYGYTF.